The 29 T cell receptor beta chains presented below share a single source sample, sequenced in a study of T cell responses to AZD1222 COVID-19 vaccine. The protocol was immunoSEQ multiplex PCR, while the TCRdb copy is restricted to in-frame clones and leaves out a portion. The table shows under 150,000 clones, with 91% occurring only once. The sample was peripheral blood, taken 28 days after the second AZD1222 dose. These receptors came from an adult who received the AZD1222 COVID-19 vaccine.

The CDR3 here is CASSWGTSGLYNEQFF. CDR3 DNA sequence: TGCGCCAGCAGCTGGGGGACTAGCGGACTCTACAATGAGCAGTTCTTC. The gene calls are TRBV5-1 and TRBJ2-1; 11 bases align to TRBD2. Germline values: CDR1 SGHRS, CDR2 YFSETQ. The CDR3 consists of 16 residues. V lost 3 bases to trimming and J lost 3 bases; unmatched junction nucleotides: 5.

This chain links TRBV18 with TRBJ1-2; D remains unclear. CDR3 length: 12 amino acids. Germline lookup yields CDR1 KGHSH and CDR2 LQKENI. The V end was cut by 2 bases, the J end by 5 bases, with 6 bases between. This chain's CDR3 is CASSPTGYGYTF. The CDR3 nucleotides read TGTGCCAGCTCACCAACGGGTTATGGCTACACCTTC.

The V call is TRBV7-9, the J call TRBJ1-1, with D perhaps matching TRBD1 (6 bases). The CDR3 has 15 amino acids. Per the germline V gene, CDR1 is SEHNR and CDR2 is FQNEAQ (reference sequence). Trimming removed 2 bases from V and 3 bases from J, with 13 bases in between. CDR3 bases: TGTGCCAGCAGCTTATGGGGTGCAGGGGACACTGAAGCTTTCTTT. Its translation: CASSLWGAGDTEAFF.

V and J are TRBV3-1 (or the pseudogene TRBV3-2) and TRBJ1-5; D is unclear. Germline V lookup: CDR1 LGHDT, CDR2 YNNKEL (reference sequence). The CDR3 is 16 residues long. V was shortened by 1 base and J by 6 bases, with 16 bases between the two germline ends. CDR3 sequence reads: CASSQALTPGTQPQHF. CDR3 nucleotides: TGTGCCAGCAGCCAAGCTCTGACCCCCGGTACTCAGCCCCAGCATTTT.

This clone showed up just once. The genes are TRBV7-2 and TRBJ1-1; D not certain. Trimming left V 1 base short and J 1 base short, with 10 bases between. The CDR3 totals 15 residues. CDR1 SGHTA and CDR2 FQGNSA come from the germline V gene. CDR3 loop: CASSLGLSGNTEAFF. As DNA, the CDR3 is TGTGCCAGCAGCTTAGGCCTTTCGGGGAACACTGAAGCTTTCTTT.

The chain is built from TRBV25-1 and TRBJ2-5; 12 nucleotides agree with TRBD2. In germline, CDR1 is MGHDK, CDR2 SYGVNS. Trimming took 7 bases from V and 2 from J; bases not matched to a gene: 8. The CDR3 totals 16 residues. Here the CDR3 reads CASTSTSGSGQETQYF. The DNA for the CDR3 is TGTGCCAGCACATCGACTAGCGGGAGTGGGCAAGAGACCCAGTACTTC.

This clone appeared a single time. The CDR3 reads CASSLGSGVNTEAFF. The CDR3 region has the DNA TGTGCCAGCAGCTTAGGTTCAGGCGTGAACACTGAAGCTTTCTTT. The V and J genes are TRBV13 and TRBJ1-1; no clear D gene. The V gene lost 0 bases and the J gene lost 0 bases, with 8 bases spanning the gap. This CDR3 has 15 amino acids. From germline, CDR1 is PRHDT and CDR2 FYEKMQ (reference sequence).

J is TRBJ1-3 and V is TRBV15; no reliable D call. CDR3 size: 13 residues. Germline CDR1 is LNHNV and CDR2 is YYDKDF (reference sequence). V lost 0 bases and J 4 bases, leaving 4 bases between the germline ends. CDR3 nucleotides: TGTGCCACCAGCAGAGATCACGGAAACACCATATATTTT. This codes for CATSRDHGNTIYF.

The chain links TRBV5-1 to TRBJ1-3; D is unclear. Trimming left V 0 bases short and J 4 bases short, with 14 bases between. This CDR3 region has 16 residues. CDR1 and CDR2 (germline): SGHRS, YFSETQ. The CDR3 DNA reads TGCGCCAGCAGCTTGGGGCCGTCAGATGGGGGAAACACCATATATTTT. It is translated as CASSLGPSDGGNTIYF. Using reference TRBV5-1 and TRBJ1-3 for the parts outside the CDR3, the full variable domain is KAGVTQTPRYLIKTRGQQVTLSCSPISGHRSVSWYQQTPGQGLQFLFEYFSETQRNKGNFPGRFSGRQFSNSRSEMNVSTLELGDSALYLCASSLGPSDGGNTIYFGEGSWLTVV.

The J gene is TRBJ1-6, the V gene TRBV5-4, with D unclear. With 0 bases removed from V and 7 bases from J, the gap between germline ends came to 8 bases. The CDR3 loop spans 14 amino acids. In germline, CDR1 is SGHNT, CDR2 YYREEE (reference sequence). The CDR3 reads CASSLGQQNSPLHF. CDR3 nucleotide sequence: TGTGCCAGCAGCTTGGGGCAGCAGAATTCACCCCTCCACTTT.

The rearrangement joins TRBV7-9 to TRBJ1-2; D possibly corresponds to TRBD1 (5 bases). V was cut by 2 bases and J by 8 bases, with 12 bases left in between. Germline V gene data show CDR1 as SEHNR and CDR2 as FQNEAQ (reference sequence). This CDR3 is 13 amino acids long. The CDR3 sequence is CASSLSREGGYTF. For the CDR3, the DNA is TGTGCCAGCAGCTTAAGCAGGGAGGGAGGCTACACCTTC.

V usage is TRBV20-1 and J usage is TRBJ2-3, with 9 bases identical to TRBD1. The V gene end was trimmed by 3 bases and the J gene end by 14 bases; junction bases not matched to a gene: 12. CDR1 is DFQATT, CDR2 SNEGSKA, per germline (reference sequence). The CDR3 is 13 residues long. The CDR3 bases are TGCAGTGCTAGTCCCCGGGACAGGGTGTTACGGTATTTT. Translating gives CSASPRDRVLRYF.

The chain combines TRBV18 with TRBJ2-7; D not certain. With 3 bases removed from V and 1 base from J, the gap between germline ends came to 4 bases. Germline V CDR1 and CDR2: KGHSH, LQKENI. The CDR3 runs 12 residues. The CDR3 loop reads CASSPTSYEQYV. The CDR3, as DNA: TGTGCCAGCTCACCCACATCCTACGAGCAGTACGTC.

The chain joins TRBV18 to TRBJ1-5; no definite D call. Trimming cost V 6 bases and J 4 bases, with 10 bases left between them. This CDR3 has 13 residues. Germline values: CDR1 KGHSH, CDR2 LQKENI. CDR3 in DNA: TGTGCCAGCTCCCTCGGGGAGAATCAGCCCCAGCATTTT. This gives the protein CASSLGENQPQHF.

For this clone: The same CDR3 arises from other DNA sequences in this sample as well. J is TRBJ1-5 and V is TRBV9; a weak D match, TRBD1 (5 bases). Looked up from germline, CDR1 is SGDLS and CDR2 is YYNGEE. V was shortened by 0 bases and J by 3 bases, with 10 bases between the two germline ends. This CDR3 comprises 15 residues. For the CDR3, the DNA is TGTGCCAGCAGCGTAGCCGGGGGGGACAATCAGCCCCAGCATTTT. Its protein is CASSVAGGDNQPQHF.

V gene TRBV2 combines with J gene TRBJ1-2; D unresolved. The CDR3 consists of 14 residues. Germline lookup yields CDR1 SNHLY and CDR2 FYNNEI. Trimming left V 1 base short and J 5 bases short, with 11 bases between. The DNA of the CDR3 is TGTGCCAGCAGTGAAGTCGTGGAGGGATATGGCTACACCTTC. Translating it yields CASSEVVEGYGYTF.

This chain joins TRBV7-8 and TRBJ2-7; 8 nucleotides match TRBD1. CDR1 and CDR2 from the germline V gene are SGHVS and FQNEAQ. Losses at the gene ends were 4 bases for V and 4 bases for J; bases not matched to a gene: 15. There are 17 residues in the CDR3. CDR3 protein: CASSSGGGTGDHYEQYV. CDR3 sequence (DNA): TGTGCCAGCAGCTCAGGGGGCGGGACAGGCGATCATTACGAGCAGTACGTC.

The V call is TRBV21-1, the J call TRBJ1-6. TRBV21-1 is a pseudogene segment. This CDR3 comprises 15 residues. Here the CDR3 reads CASSKEGQRGSPLHF. The CDR3 bases are TGTGCCAGCAGCAAAGAAGGACAAAGAGGGTCACCCCTCCACTTT.

Notes on this clone: Other DNA sequences of this sample code for an identical CDR3. The CDR3 region is CASSIVSNTEAFF. The CDR3 DNA is TGTGCCAGTAGTATCGTTTCAAACACTGAAGCTTTCTTT. The chain is built from TRBV19 and TRBJ1-1; D unresolved. The V end lost 3 bases, the J end lost 2 bases, and 7 bases lay between the germline ends. The CDR3 length is 13 residues. Germline-derived CDR1 and CDR2 are LNHDA and SQIVND (reference sequence).

V is TRBV2 and J is TRBJ2-5; the D gene is possibly TRBD2 (5 bases). The V gene's germline CDR1 is SNHLY and CDR2 FYNNEI. V was trimmed by 7 bases and J by 4 bases, leaving 13 bases between them. CDR3 length: 13 amino acids. The CDR3 nucleotides are TGTGCCAGCAAGTCGGGAATGGGAGAGACCCAGTACTTC. As protein: CASKSGMGETQYF.

This chain joins TRBV2 and TRBJ1-6; possible D gene TRBD1, 5 bases. Between the trimmed V and J ends, which lost 8 bases and 6 bases, there was a span of 20 bases. The CDR3 totals 16 residues. Germline V lookup: CDR1 SNHLY, CDR2 FYNNEI. DNA for the CDR3: TGTGCCAGCGGGGCATCGAGGGTTTACGTTAATTCACCCCTCCACTTT. Amino acids: CASGASRVYVNSPLHF.

V and J are TRBV19 and TRBJ1-1; tentative D call: TRBD1 (6 bases). Germline V CDR1 and CDR2: LNHDA, SQIVND (reference sequence). Deletions cut 3 bases from V and 0 bases from J, with 11 bases between. The CDR3 runs 15 residues. Here the CDR3 reads CASSIQGPVNTEAFF. Here the CDR3 DNA reads TGTGCCAGTAGTATTCAGGGGCCGGTGAACACTGAAGCTTTCTTT. Using reference TRBV19 and TRBJ1-1 for the parts outside the CDR3, the full variable domain is DGGITQSPKYLFRKEGQNVTLSCEQNLNHDAMYWYRQDPGQGLRLIYYSQIVNDFQKGDIAEGYSVSREKKESFPLTVTSAQKNPTAFYLCASSIQGPVNTEAFFGQGTRLTVV.

The chain joins TRBV28 to TRBJ2-7, with 12 nucleotides matching TRBD2. Losses at the gene ends were 5 bases for V and 3 bases for J; bases not matched to a gene: 5. Germline V CDR1 and CDR2: MDHEN, SYDVKM. The CDR3 is 15 residues long. The CDR3 coding sequence is TGTGCCAGCAGTACTAGCGGGGGGAGACTCTACGAGCAGTACTTC. It is translated as CASSTSGGRLYEQYF.

This chain uses TRBV4-1 with TRBJ2-5; perhaps TRBD2 as D (5 bases). V lost 6 bases and J 2 bases, leaving 10 bases between the germline ends. The germline CDR1 and CDR2 sequences are MGHRA and YSYEKL. The CDR3 sequence is 13 residues long. The DNA for the CDR3 is TGCGCCAGCAGACGAGCGGCGCAAGAGACCCAGTACTTC. It yields the protein CASRRAAQETQYF.

The J gene is TRBJ1-1, the V gene TRBV10-3; D gene unclear. This CDR3 comprises 12 residues. Between the trimmed V and J ends, which lost 3 bases and 8 bases, there was a span of 10 bases. CDR1 ENHRY and CDR2 SYGVKD come from the germline V gene. The CDR3 DNA follows: TGTGCCATCAGTGATCGGGAAATAGAAGCTTTCTTT. Translation: CAISDREIEAFF.

The chain couples TRBV3-1 (or the pseudogene TRBV3-2) to TRBJ2-5, with a tentative D call TRBD1 (6 bases). This CDR3 comprises 14 residues. Between the trimmed V and J ends, which lost 1 base and 5 bases, there was a span of 11 bases. Germline lookup yields CDR1 LGHDT and CDR2 YNNKEL (reference sequence). The CDR3 reads CASSQVGAGETQYF. Written as DNA, the CDR3 is TGTGCCAGCAGCCAAGTGGGGGCTGGTGAGACCCAGTACTTC.

The CDR3 protein is CAWRGDSDNTEAFF. The CDR3 bases are TGTGCCTGGAGGGGGGACTCCGACAACACTGAAGCTTTCTTT. This sequence joins TRBV30 and TRBJ1-1, with D possibly TRBD1 on 5 matching bases. CDR1 is GTSNPN and CDR2 is SVGIG in the germline V gene (reference sequence). This CDR3 comprises 14 residues. V lost 3 bases to trimming and J lost 2 bases, with 13 bases between them.

This rearrangement joins TRBV7-2 to TRBJ2-1, with TRBD2 as a possible D gene (6 bases). The CDR3 covers 16 residues. In germline, CDR1 is SGHTA, CDR2 FQGNSA. Trimming pared 5 bases from V and 8 bases from J, leaving 22 bases between. The CDR3 sequence: CASSPMAASVSDEQFF. CDR3 DNA: TGTGCCAGCAGCCCCATGGCGGCTAGCGTATCCGATGAGCAGTTCTTC.

This clone appeared once. The chain joins TRBV30 to TRBJ1-1; D not resolved. The CDR3 length is 12 residues. CDR1 and CDR2 from the germline V gene are GTSNPN and SVGIG (reference sequence). The V end was cut by 2 bases, the J end by 6 bases, with 10 bases between. The CDR3 sequence: CAWSRRWAEAFF. The CDR3 region has the DNA TGTGCCTGGAGTAGACGATGGGCTGAAGCTTTCTTT.